This entry lists 17 T cell receptor beta chains sequenced from one sample in a study of blood T cell repertoires in COVID-19. Libraries were prepared by immunoSEQ multiplex PCR; TCRdb keeps only in-frame clonotypes and omits some of them. The sample contains some 120,000 clones, approximately 84% of which appear only once. Sequencing used peripheral blood. Receptors were obtained from a human donor in a cohort sampled during active COVID-19.

This sequence joins TRBV6-1 and TRBJ2-7, with 9 nucleotides matching TRBD2. CDR1 is MNHNS, CDR2 SASEGT, per germline. The CDR3 is 15 amino acids. Trimming at V came to 2 bases and at J to 0 bases, leaving 2 bases not matched to a gene. The CDR3 loop is CASSESGGISYEQYF. CDR3 nucleotides: TGTGCCAGCAGTGAAAGCGGGGGGATCTCCTACGAGCAGTACTTC.

The gene calls are TRBV30 and TRBJ1-5; TRBD1 might be the D (5 bases). The CDR3 is made up of 12 amino acids. V shed 5 bases and J shed 5 bases, with 10 bases lying between them. Germline V lookup: CDR1 GTSNPN, CDR2 SVGIG (reference sequence). Here the CDR3 DNA reads TGTGCCTGGGGGGCAGGTTATCAGCCCCAGCATTTT. Encoded protein: CAWGAGYQPQHF.

V is TRBV30 and J is TRBJ1-5; D is possibly TRBD1 (5 bases). In germline, CDR1 is GTSNPN, CDR2 SVGIG (reference sequence). V lost 5 bases and J lost 9, with 17 bases in between. The length of the CDR3 is 13 residues. The CDR3 nucleotides are TGTGCCTGGTCAGCCCAGGGAAGGCGGCCCCAGCATTTT. Translated: CAWSAQGRRPQHF. The complete variable domain, with remaining parts taken from reference TRBV30 and TRBJ1-5, reads SQTIHQWPATLVQPVGSPLSLECTVEGTSNPNLYWYRQAAGRGLQLLFYSVGIGQISSEVPQNLSASRPQDRQFILSSKKLLLSDSGFYLCAWSAQGRRPQHFGDGTRLSIL.

CDR3 loop: CATSRDGARGEKLFF. CDR3 bases: TGTGCCACCAGCAGAGATGGGGCCAGGGGTGAAAAACTGTTTTTT. The gene calls are TRBV15 and TRBJ1-4; D perhaps matches TRBD1 (6 bases). Germline assignment: CDR1 LNHNV and CDR2 YYDKDF (reference sequence). The CDR3 extends over 15 amino acids. With 0 bases removed from V and 7 bases from J, the gap between germline ends came to 12 bases. The full variable domain, its missing parts supplied by reference TRBV15 and TRBJ1-4, is DAMVIQNPRYQVTQFGKPVTLSCSQTLNHNVMYWYQQKSSQAPKLLFHYYDKDFNNEADTPDNFQSRRPNTSFCFLDIRSPGLGDTAMYLCATSRDGARGEKLFFGSGTQLSVL.

This clone has more than one count but fewer than ten. This sequence joins TRBV6-5 and TRBJ2-3; the D is unclear. This CDR3 is 12 amino acids long. Germline V CDR1 and CDR2: MNHEY, SVGAGI. Trimming removed 5 bases from V and 6 bases from J, with 9 bases in between. The CDR3 protein is CASSQSGDTQYF. The CDR3 bases are TGTGCCAGCAGTCAATCCGGGGATACGCAGTATTTT.

The chain's CDR3 is CASSSNRGLSGGGYTF. CDR3 nucleotide sequence: TGTGCCAGCAGCTCGAACCGAGGCCTCTCAGGGGGTGGCTACACCTTC. The chain has TRBV7-9 and TRBJ1-2, with 7 bases that match TRBD1. CDR3 length: 16 residues. Trimming took 4 bases from V and 7 from J; bases not matched to a gene: 15. Germline values: CDR1 SEHNR, CDR2 FQNEAQ (reference sequence).

The chain has TRBV11-2 and TRBJ1-2; 8 bases match TRBD1. The CDR3 runs 15 residues. V trimming: 3 bases; J trimming: 4 bases; junction bases outside the gene matches: 7. The V gene's germline CDR1 is SGHAT and CDR2 FQNNGV. The CDR3 loop reads CASSLGTGLPYGYTF. The CDR3 DNA reads TGTGCCAGCAGCTTGGGGACAGGCCTACCCTATGGCTACACCTTC.

The chain combines TRBV5-1 with TRBJ2-5, with D tentatively TRBD1 (6 bases). The CDR3 loop spans 16 amino acids. The ends were cut back, 0 bases at V and 1 base at J, with 13 bases in the middle. Germline CDR1 SGHRS, CDR2 YFSETQ. CDR3 sequence (DNA): TGCGCCAGCAGCTTGGGGACAGAGCCCCGCCAAGAGACCCAGTACTTC. This translates into CASSLGTEPRQETQYF.

The V call is TRBV6-5, the J call TRBJ2-7, with a tentative D call TRBD1 (5 bases). Germline CDR1 and CDR2: MNHEY and SVGAGI. Trimming shortened V by 7 bases and J by 6 bases, and 16 bases separated the two germline ends. This CDR3 is built from 13 residues. The CDR3, as DNA: TGTGCCAGCACCCGAGGCTCCCAGGGCGAGCAGTACTTC. This gives the protein CASTRGSQGEQYF.

As DNA, the CDR3 is TGCGCCAGCAGCCCCATGGGGACTAGCGGGGGGTACAATGAGCAGTTCTTC. Its translation: CASSPMGTSGGYNEQFF. The chain uses TRBV5-1 and TRBJ2-1; 15 bases fit TRBD2. Germline lookup yields CDR1 SGHRS and CDR2 YFSETQ. After removal of 4 bases from V and 4 bases from J, the junction contained 6 bases not matched to a gene. The CDR3 is made up of 17 amino acids.

This clone showed up just once. V and J are TRBV30 and TRBJ1-5, with unresolved D. The germline V and J ends were trimmed by 5 bases and 5 bases, with 7 bases remaining between them. Germline-derived CDR1 and CDR2 are GTSNPN and SVGIG (reference sequence). CDR3 length: 11 residues. The CDR3, as DNA: TGTGCCTGGGGCCTCGATCAGCCCCAGCATTTT. Amino acid sequence: CAWGLDQPQHF.

This chain joins TRBV5-1 and TRBJ2-3; unclear D gene. Deletions cut 0 bases from V and 0 bases from J, with 8 bases between. This CDR3 is 15 amino acids long. Germline-derived CDR1 and CDR2 are SGHRS and YFSETQ. The CDR3 DNA follows: TGCGCCAGCAGCTTGGAAAACTATAGCACAGATACGCAGTATTTT. It yields the protein CASSLENYSTDTQYF.

V and J are TRBV7-2 and TRBJ2-7, with a weak D call TRBD2 (5 bases). V lost 0 bases to trimming and J lost 3 bases, with 9 bases between them. The CDR3 totals 14 residues. Germline V gives CDR1 SGHTA, CDR2 FQGNSA. The CDR3 region is CASSLAGLGYEQYF. The DNA of the CDR3 is TGTGCCAGCAGCTTAGCAGGACTGGGCTACGAGCAGTACTTC.

The gene calls are TRBV2 and TRBJ1-4; TRBD1 agrees at 10 bases. There are 17 residues in the CDR3. Trimming took 8 bases from V and 2 from J; bases not matched to a gene: 11. CDR1 and CDR2 (germline): SNHLY, FYNNEI. The CDR3, as DNA: TGTGCCAGCCGAAGGGACAGGGGTTCTCTTACTAATGAAAAACTGTTTTTT. This gives the protein CASRRDRGSLTNEKLFF.

This chain uses TRBV30 with TRBJ1-2; the match to TRBD1 covers 8 bases. This CDR3 has 14 residues. Germline V gene lookup returns CDR1 GTSNPN and CDR2 SVGIG (reference sequence). Trimming took 5 bases from V and 7 from J; bases not matched to a gene: 12. CDR3 protein: CAWWRTGTLRGYTF. CDR3 nucleotide sequence: TGTGCCTGGTGGAGGACAGGGACGCTGCGTGGCTACACCTTC.

The rearrangement joins TRBV6-5 to TRBJ2-2; 8 bases align to TRBD1. The CDR3 contains 15 residues. The germline V gene encodes CDR1 MNHEY and CDR2 SVGAGI. The V segment lost 4 bases and the J segment 4 bases; nucleotides outside the gene matches: 5. The DNA for the CDR3 is TGTGCCAGCAGTTCCAGGGGGCAAGGCACCGGGGAGCTGTTTTTT. This translates into CASSSRGQGTGELFF.

The chain uses TRBV9 and TRBJ2-5, with 7 positions matching TRBD2. CDR1 is SGDLS, CDR2 YYNGEE, per germline. CDR3 size: 14 residues. V shed 3 bases, J shed 4 bases, and the junction held 6 bases outside the gene matches. The CDR3 region is CASSGERGGETQYF. The CDR3 DNA reads TGTGCCAGCAGCGGAGAGCGGGGTGGAGAGACCCAGTACTTC.